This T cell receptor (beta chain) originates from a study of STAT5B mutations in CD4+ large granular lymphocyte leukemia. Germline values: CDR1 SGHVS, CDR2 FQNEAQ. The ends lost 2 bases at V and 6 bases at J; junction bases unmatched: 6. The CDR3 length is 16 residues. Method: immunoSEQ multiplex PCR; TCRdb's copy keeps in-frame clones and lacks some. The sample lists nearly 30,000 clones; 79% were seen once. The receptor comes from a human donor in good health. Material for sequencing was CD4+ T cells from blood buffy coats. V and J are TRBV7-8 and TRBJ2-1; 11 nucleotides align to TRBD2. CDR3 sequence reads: CASSLIASGGFNEQFF. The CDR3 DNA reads TGTGCCAGCAGCTTAATAGCTAGCGGGGGGTTCAATGAGCAGTTCTTC. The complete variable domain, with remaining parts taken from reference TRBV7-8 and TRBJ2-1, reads GAGVSQSPRYKVAKRGQDVALRCDPISGHVSLFWYQQALGQGPEFLTYFQNEAQLDKSGLPSDRFFAERPEGSVSTLKIQRTQQEDSAVYLCASSLIASGGFNEQFFGPGTRLTVL.